These 27 T cell receptor beta chains were sequenced from one sample in a study of blood T cells in healthy people across ages (dated by TCRdb to 2014 to 2015). Libraries were built with 5' RACE. The second PCR ran for roughly 6 to 11 cycles and used a J-beta primer mix along with a sample-barcoded 5' primer. TCRdb trimmed the raw reads at Q25, called clones with MiXCR and kept productive beta chains. Identical CDR3 proteins give one entry, which carries the most common genes and DNA. The sample table shows 1.5 million to 2 million distinct CDR3 sequences, and approximately 39% are seen once. The biggest ten clones account for around 23% of the sample. What was sequenced was blood. The receptors stem from a human donor in good health.

This clonotype was counted a few times. The chain has TRBV3-1 and TRBJ2-5; 8 positions agree with TRBD2. This CDR3 is built from 15 residues. With V trimmed by 3 bases and J by 5 bases, 8 bases remained unmatched. Germline loops: CDR1 LGHDT, CDR2 YNNKEL (reference sequence). The CDR3 region is CASSQGTSPPETQYF. The CDR3 nucleotides read TGTGCCAGCAGCCAGGGGACTAGTCCGCCGGAGACCCAGTACTTC.

The chain combines TRBV29-1 with TRBJ2-5; TRBD1 is a possible D gene (5 bases). The V and J ends lost 4 bases and 3 bases respectively, with 12 bases between them. The germline gives CDR1 SQVTM, CDR2 ANQGSEA. CDR3 length: 13 amino acids. CDR3 in amino acids: CSVVGQSKETQYF. In DNA form, the CDR3 reads TGCAGCGTTGTCGGACAATCTAAAGAGACCCAGTACTTC. Drawing the rest from reference TRBV29-1 and TRBJ2-5, the complete variable domain is SAVISQKPSRDICQRGTSLTIQCQVDSQVTMMFWYRQQPGQSLTLIATANQGSEATYESGFVIDKFPISRPNLTFSTLTVSNMSPEDSSIYLCSVVGQSKETQYFGPGTRLLVL.

The chain is built from TRBV7-6 and TRBJ1-2, with D maybe TRBD1 (5 bases). The CDR3 spans 15 residues. The V end lost 1 base, the J end lost 5 bases, and 14 bases lay between the germline ends. Germline V CDR1 and CDR2: SGHVS, FNYEAQ. The CDR3 DNA sequence: TGTGCCAGCAGCTTAGGTGTCAGGGAAGCATATGGCTACACCTTC. Translation gives CASSLGVREAYGYTF.

In its sample, this clonotype was seen a few times. The gene calls are TRBV4-2 and TRBJ2-3; no clear D. This CDR3 has 15 amino acids. Germline-derived CDR1 and CDR2 are LGHNA and YNFKEQ. The V gene lost 3 bases and the J gene lost 0 bases, with 10 bases spanning the gap. The CDR3 DNA follows: TGTGCCAGCAGCCACCAACTCACTAGCACAGATACGCAGTATTTT. Its translation is CASSHQLTSTDTQYF.

This clonotype was found a few times. The V gene is TRBV15, the J gene TRBJ1-5, with D possibly matching TRBD1 (5 bases). V dropped 2 bases and J dropped 1 base, with 12 bases sitting between them. Germline-derived CDR1 and CDR2 are LNHNV and YYDKDF (reference sequence). The CDR3 loop spans 16 amino acids. In nucleotides, the CDR3 is TGTGCCACCAGCAGACCCAGGGTAGGGAGCAATCAGCCCCAGCATTTT. Amino acid sequence: CATSRPRVGSNQPQHF.

The V gene is TRBV20-1, the J gene TRBJ1-2; D unresolved. Per germline, CDR1 DFQATT and CDR2 SNEGSKA (reference sequence). CDR3 size: 16 residues. V lost 0 bases, J lost 8 bases, and 22 bases lay in between. The CDR3 DNA follows: TGCAGTGCTAGAGATCCCCTACACCCTACCACCAGCGGCTACACCTTC. The encoded protein is CSARDPLHPTTSGYTF.

The rearrangement links TRBV2 to TRBJ1-2; D may be TRBD1 (6 bases). V was pared by 2 bases and J by 0 bases, with 10 bases between. The CDR3 runs 15 residues. Germline CDR1 is SNHLY and CDR2 is FYNNEI. CDR3 amino acids: CASSERDTANYGYTF. DNA for the CDR3: TGTGCCAGCAGTGAAAGGGACACAGCTAACTATGGCTACACCTTC. The full variable domain, its missing parts supplied by reference TRBV2 and TRBJ1-2, is EPEVTQTPSHQVTQMGQEVILRCVPISNHLYFYWYRQILGQKVEFLVSFYNNEISEKSEIFDDQFSVERPDGSNFTLKIRSTKLEDSAMYFCASSERDTANYGYTFGSGTRLTVV.

There are a few counts of this clonotype. This chain links TRBV7-2 with TRBJ2-4, with 9 nucleotides matching TRBD1. The J call may be mistaken, given a closer DNA end match to TRBJ2-5. Germline loops: CDR1 SGHTA, CDR2 FQGNSA. The CDR3 is 15 amino acids. Here the CDR3 reads CASSFSAGQGETQYF. The CDR3 DNA reads as TGTGCCAGCAGTTTTAGCGCAGGACAGGGGGAGACCCAGTACTTC.

In this sample, this clonotype turned up a few times. The J gene is TRBJ2-4, the V gene TRBV7-9; TRBD1 matches at 10 bases. Germline V gene lookup returns CDR1 SEHNR and CDR2 FQNEAQ (reference sequence). The J segment lost 15 bases and the V segment lost 7 bases, leaving 12 bases of the junction unmatched. This CDR3 is built from 13 residues. The CDR3 nucleotides are TGTGCCAGCATACGGGACAGGGGTTCCTTTCCGTACTTC. It translates to CASIRDRGSFPYF.

The gene calls are TRBV7-2 and TRBJ1-4, with TRBD1 identical over 7 bases. Germline loops: CDR1 SGHTA, CDR2 FQGNSA. The CDR3 is 15 amino acids. With 4 bases clipped from V and 7 bases from J, the junction kept 9 bases outside the gene matches. The CDR3 region has the DNA TGTGCCAGCAGCTACATCTCGGGACAGCTTGAAAAACTGTTTTTT. This translates into CASSYISGQLEKLFF.

The chain recombines TRBV3-1 with TRBJ2-5, with no clear D. V was clipped by 1 base and J by 0 bases, with 9 bases between them. CDR3 size: 15 residues. Germline-derived CDR1 and CDR2 are LGHDT and YNNKEL (reference sequence). The CDR3 loop reads CASSQVRQDQETQYF. CDR3 in DNA: TGTGCCAGCAGCCAAGTGAGGCAAGACCAAGAGACCCAGTACTTC.

J is TRBJ1-2 and V is TRBV27; D perhaps matches TRBD1 (5 bases). In germline, CDR1 is MNHEY, CDR2 SMNVEV (reference sequence). V was shortened by 5 bases and J by 4 bases, with 14 bases between the two germline ends. This CDR3 is 14 amino acids long. CDR3 coding DNA: TGTGCCAGCAGTGGGTCAAGGGGAGGCTATGGCTACACCTTC. Residues: CASSGSRGGYGYTF.

The CDR3 DNA is TGCAGTGCTAGTGAATGGGACGGAAAACTGTTTTTT. This encodes CSASEWDGKLFF. The chain carries TRBV20-1 and TRBJ1-4; a possible D gene is TRBD1 (5 bases). The CDR3 length is 12 residues. Germline CDR1 reads DFQATT; CDR2 reads SNEGSKA (reference sequence). Trimming took 3 bases from V and 10 from J, leaving 12 bases between them.

The rearrangement joins TRBV18 to TRBJ2-5; 9 bases are a match to TRBD2. The CDR3 is 14 amino acids. Germline V gene data show CDR1 as KGHSH and CDR2 as LQKENI. V gave up 3 bases and J gave up 4 bases; unmatched junction bases: 3. CDR3 in amino acids: CASSPALAGETQYF. DNA of the CDR3: TGTGCCAGCTCACCTGCACTAGCGGGAGAGACCCAGTACTTC.

V gene TRBV4-3 combines with J gene TRBJ1-1, with a possible D match to TRBD1 (6 bases). V lost 0 bases, J lost 8 bases, and 22 bases lay in between. Per germline, CDR1 LGHNA and CDR2 YSLEER. The CDR3 sequence is 17 residues long. The CDR3 here is CASSQDGRGGTMVEAFF. The CDR3 DNA is TGCGCCAGCAGCCAAGATGGGAGGGGGGGCACGATGGTCGAAGCTTTCTTT.

The CDR3 spells CASSTTGTGSNEQFF. The CDR3 region has the DNA TGTGCCAGCAGCACGACCGGGACAGGGAGTAATGAGCAGTTCTTC. This chain links TRBV7-2 with TRBJ2-1; 9 nucleotides align to TRBD1. The CDR3 extends over 15 amino acids. CDR1 SGHTA and CDR2 FQGNSA come from the germline V gene. V lost 5 bases to trimming and J lost 7 bases; unmatched junction nucleotides: 9.

This chain uses TRBV7-2 with TRBJ2-7, with TRBD1 identical over 8 bases. V lost 8 bases, J lost 4 bases, and 10 bases stayed unmatched. Germline V gene lookup returns CDR1 SGHTA and CDR2 FQGNSA. The CDR3 has 14 amino acids. The DNA for the CDR3 is TGTGCCAGCGGCACGGGACAGGATATTTACGAGCAGTACTTC. It specifies CASGTGQDIYEQYF.

This sequence joins TRBV7-2 and TRBJ2-7; weak D call: TRBD1 (6 bases). V lost 8 bases and J lost 3, with 14 bases in between. This CDR3 contains 13 residues. Germline V gene lookup returns CDR1 SGHTA and CDR2 FQGNSA. DNA of the CDR3: TGTGCCAGCGGAACAGGGTCGTTCTACGAGCAGTACTTC. It translates to CASGTGSFYEQYF.

This rearrangement joins TRBV5-5 to TRBJ2-5, with TRBD1 as a possible D gene (5 bases). The J call is doubtful: the DNA matches TRBJ2-7 better. Germline V gene lookup returns CDR1 SGHKS and CDR2 YYEKEE (reference sequence). This CDR3 spans 14 amino acids. CDR3 sequence: CASSYDSFSYEQYF. The CDR3 DNA sequence: TGTGCCAGCAGCTATGACAGTTTCTCCTACGAGCAGTACTTC.

This sequence joins TRBV12-3 or TRBV12-4 and TRBJ1-5, with D hard to call. This CDR3 is built from 17 residues. V gave up 2 bases and J gave up 3 bases, with 17 bases separating them. The CDR3 DNA reads TGTGCCAGCAGTTTAATGGGCGCAGCACAGTACAATCAGCCCCAGCATTTT. Translated, it gives CASSLMGAAQYNQPQHF.

This chain joins TRBV12-3 or TRBV12-4 and TRBJ2-3; no definite D call. There are 17 residues in the CDR3. Trimming stripped 5 bases from V and 4 bases from J, with 22 bases between. CDR3 DNA sequence: TGTGCCAGCAGTCCTGAGATGACACTGGGCGGCGCAGATACGCAGTATTTT. Encoded protein: CASSPEMTLGGADTQYF.

The genes are TRBV7-8 and TRBJ1-3; D may be TRBD1 (6 bases). Germline CDR1 reads SGHVS; CDR2 reads FQNEAQ. V was pared by 2 bases and J by 7 bases, with 15 bases between. The CDR3 has 15 amino acids. Written as DNA, the CDR3 is TGTGCCAGCAGCTTACGACAGGTGGAAGGCAACACCATATATTTT. The encoded protein is CASSLRQVEGNTIYF. Filled out from reference TRBV7-8 and TRBJ1-3, the complete variable domain reads GAGVSQSPRYKVAKRGQDVALRCDPISGHVSLFWYQQALGQGPEFLTYFQNEAQLDKSGLPSDRFFAERPEGSVSTLKIQRTQQEDSAVYLCASSLRQVEGNTIYFGEGSWLTVV.

This clonotype was picked up one time. This chain connects TRBV20-1 to TRBJ2-4, with D perhaps matching TRBD1 or TRBD2 (5 bases each). With the DNA end fitting TRBJ2-5 better, the J assignment may be wrong. Germline loops: CDR1 DFQATT, CDR2 SNEGSKA (reference sequence). This CDR3 is built from 17 residues. The CDR3 region has the DNA TGCAGTGCTAGAGTTAGTCTCCCGGGGCCTAGGGAGGAGACCCAGTACTTC. This sequence encodes CSARVSLPGPREETQYF.

This clonotype has just a few counts. This chain uses TRBV6-2 or TRBV6-3 with TRBJ2-1; D is uncertain. The CDR3 is 12 amino acids. Germline-derived CDR1 and CDR2 are MNHEY and SVGEGT. Trimming pared 6 bases from V and 6 bases from J, leaving 9 bases between. CDR3 residues: CASRDVTNEQFF. The CDR3, as DNA: TGTGCCAGCAGGGACGTCACCAATGAGCAGTTCTTC.

This chain connects TRBV6-4 to TRBJ1-6, with 10 nucleotides matching TRBD1. The V gene's germline CDR1 is MRHNA and CDR2 SNTAGT. There are 14 residues in the CDR3. The V and J ends lost 5 bases and 7 bases, in that order; junction bases with no gene match: 2. The CDR3 protein is CASSRQGANSPLHF. The CDR3, as DNA: TGTGCCAGCAGTCGACAGGGGGCAAATTCACCCCTCCACTTT.

The CDR3 protein is CSARPRTGDNSPLHF. The CDR3 region has the DNA TGCAGTGCTAGGCCCAGAACAGGGGATAATTCACCCCTCCACTTT. J is TRBJ1-6 and V is TRBV20-1; 7 bases align to TRBD1. This CDR3 is built from 15 residues. CDR1 is DFQATT and CDR2 is SNEGSKA in the germline V gene (reference sequence). Trimming cost V 3 bases and J 5 bases; bases outside gene matches: 7.

As for this clonotype: An end of the junction does not agree with germline; a read error may underlie this. The genes are TRBV3-1 and TRBJ1-2; D remains ambiguous. The germline CDR1 and CDR2 sequences are LGHDT and YNNKEL (reference sequence). CDR3 length: 15 amino acids. DNA of the CDR3: TGTGCCAGCAGCCCAAGTGCTGCCGCCAACTATGGCTACACTTTC. Protein product: CASSPSAAANYGYTF.